Listed below are T cell receptor beta chains from one sample, sequenced in a study of lymphopenia after photon versus proton radiotherapy. Profiling relied on immunoSEQ multiplex PCR, and the TCRdb table lists in-frame clones only, not all of them. The sample contains 150,000 to 200,000 clones, about 88% of which appear only once. Sequenced here: peripheral blood, sampled from a patient treated with photon-based radiotherapy. The receptors here all came from a man aged 45-65 years with gastric cancer. Each CDR3 is given with its conserved first and last residue. The order of the fields is clone size, V gene, D gene, J gene, CDR3 DNA, CDR3 protein. D genes are given only for firm matches. Size is stated for part of the rows, as once, few or many counts, or as a class when the clone is expanded.

size: NA
V: TRBV28
D: NA
J: TRBJ1-5
DNA: TGTGCCAGCACCCGGGGAGGAGGGGTTCAGCCCCAGCATTTT
CDR3: CASTRGGGVQPQHF

size: NA
V: TRBV9
D: TRBD2
J: TRBJ2-5
DNA: TGTGCCAGCAGCGTAGGGGGGACTAGCGGACAAGAGACCCAGTACTTC
CDR3: CASSVGGTSGQETQYF

size: NA
V: TRBV5-1
D: TRBD1
J: TRBJ2-2
DNA: TGCGCCAGCAGCCAAAAGACAGGGGACACCGGGGAGCTGTTTTTT
CDR3: CASSQKTGDTGELFF

size: NA
V: TRBV7-2
D: NA
J: TRBJ2-1
DNA: TGTGCCAGCAGCTTAGAACAGTCCAATGAGCAGTTCTTC
CDR3: CASSLEQSNEQFF

size: NA
V: TRBV6-5
D: TRBD1
J: TRBJ2-3
DNA: TGTGCCAGCAGACAGACAGGGACAGATACGCAGTATTTT
CDR3: CASRQTGTDTQYF

size: NA
V: TRBV4-1
D: NA
J: TRBJ2-3
DNA: TGCGCCAGCAGGGGGACGACAGATACGCAGTATTTT
CDR3: CASRGTTDTQYF

size: NA
V: TRBV5-1
D: TRBD1
J: TRBJ1-1
DNA: TGCGCCAGCAGCGGACTGCAGGGGGCGGTCACTGAAGCTTTCTTT
CDR3: CASSGLQGAVTEAFF

size: NA
V: TRBV2
D: TRBD1
J: TRBJ1-1
DNA: TGTGCCAGCAGCCGGACAGGGGGTAACACTGAAGCTTTCTTT
CDR3: CASSRTGGNTEAFF

size: NA
V: TRBV6-1
D: NA
J: TRBJ1-1
DNA: TGTGCCAGCGTCGGTGCCGACGGGAGGGGTGCTTTCTTT
CDR3: CASVGADGRGAFF

size: once
V: TRBV6-5
D: TRBD1
J: TRBJ1-5
DNA: TGTGCCAGCAGTTACGACAGGGGACAGCCCCAGCATTTT
CDR3: CASSYDRGQPQHF

size: NA
V: TRBV29-1
D: TRBD2
J: TRBJ2-7
DNA: TGCAGCGTTTCGACTAGCGGGTACGAGCAGTACTTC
CDR3: CSVSTSGYEQYF

size: NA
V: TRBV2
D: NA
J: TRBJ2-6
DNA: TGTGCCAGCACCGGCGGCAGATCTGGGGCCAACGTCCTGACTTTC
CDR3: CASTGGRSGANVLTF

size: NA
V: TRBV30
D: NA
J: TRBJ1-1
DNA: TGTGCCTGGAGTTTAGGGGCGGACACTGAAGCTTTCTTT
CDR3: CAWSLGADTEAFF

size: NA
V: TRBV7-7
D: NA
J: TRBJ2-1
DNA: TGTGCCAGCAGCTTACTCTCCGGGGGTTTTAAGGTCTTC
CDR3: CASSLLSGGFKVF

size: NA
V: TRBV5-1
D: NA
J: TRBJ1-1
DNA: TGCGCCAGCAGCTACTCTCCGAACACTGAAGCTTTCTTT
CDR3: CASSYSPNTEAFF

size: NA
V: TRBV7-6
D: NA
J: TRBJ2-7
DNA: TGTGCCAGCAGCTTTGTCCGGGGGCAAACGGACGAGCAGTACTTC
CDR3: CASSFVRGQTDEQYF